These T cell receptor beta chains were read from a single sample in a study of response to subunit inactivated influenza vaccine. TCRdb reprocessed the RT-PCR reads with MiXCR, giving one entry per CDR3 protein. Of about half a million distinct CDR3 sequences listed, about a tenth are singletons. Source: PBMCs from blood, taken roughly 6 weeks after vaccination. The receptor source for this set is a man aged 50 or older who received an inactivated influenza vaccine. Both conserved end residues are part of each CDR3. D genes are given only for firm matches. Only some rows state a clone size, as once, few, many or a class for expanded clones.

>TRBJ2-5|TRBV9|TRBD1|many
CASSGLTGQETQYF
TGTGCCAGCAGCGGCCTGACAGGGCAAGAGACCCAGTACTTC
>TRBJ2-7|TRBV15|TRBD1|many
CATSRVRTGSYEQYF
TGTGCCACCTCCAGAGTAAGGACAGGGTCCTACGAGCAGTACTTC
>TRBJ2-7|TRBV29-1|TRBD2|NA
CSVGPSGYEQYF
TGCAGCGTTGGTCCTAGCGGATACGAGCAGTACTTC
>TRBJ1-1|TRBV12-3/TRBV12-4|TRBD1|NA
CASSRPRTGYTEAFF
TGTGCCAGCAGTCGTCCACGGACAGGGTACACTGAAGCTTTCTTT
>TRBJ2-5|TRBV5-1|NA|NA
CASSKGTESRETQYF
TGCGCCAGCAGCAAAGGGACTGAGAGTAGGGAGACCCAGTACTTC
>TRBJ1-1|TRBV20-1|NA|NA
CSARVGGSLLNTEAFF
TGCAGTGCTAGAGTCGGGGGCAGCCTCTTGAACACTGAAGCTTTCTTT
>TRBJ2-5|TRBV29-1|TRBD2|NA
CSVGIAGGQRTQYF
TGCAGCGTTGGGATAGCGGGGGGCCAGCGGACCCAGTACTTC
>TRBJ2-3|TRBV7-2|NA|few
CASSQYSGQPQYF
TGTGCCAGCAGCCAATATTCAGGTCAGCCGCAGTATTTT
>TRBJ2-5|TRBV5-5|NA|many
CASSLVFRTQETQYF
TGTGCCAGCAGCTTGGTGTTTCGGACCCAAGAGACCCAGTACTTC
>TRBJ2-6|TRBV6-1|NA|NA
CASSPQEFAAFSGANVLTF
TGTGCCAGCAGCCCCCAAGAATTTGCTGCATTCTCTGGGGCCAACGTCCTGACTTTC
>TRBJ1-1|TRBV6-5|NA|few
CAVGERRTEAFF
TGTGCCGTGGGGGAAAGGAGAACCGAAGCTTTCTTT
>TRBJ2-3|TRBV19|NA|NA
CASSWASGTDTQYF
TGTGCCAGTTCTTGGGCTTCCGGCACAGATACGCAGTATTTT
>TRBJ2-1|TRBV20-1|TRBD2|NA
CSASGSGGNNEQFF
TGCAGTGCTAGTGGTAGCGGGGGGAACAATGAGCAGTTCTTC
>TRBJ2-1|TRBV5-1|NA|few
CASSLVQLSYNEQFF
TGCGCCAGCAGCTTGGTGCAGCTCTCCTACAATGAGCAGTTCTTC
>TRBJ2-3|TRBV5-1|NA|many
CASSLDQTDTQYF
TGTGCCAGCAGCTTAGATCAGACAGATACGCAGTATTTT
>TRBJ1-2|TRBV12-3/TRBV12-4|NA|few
CASSYTENYGYTF
TGTGCCAGCAGTTATACAGAGAACTATGGCTACACCTTC
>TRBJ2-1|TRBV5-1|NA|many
CASSSEVYEQFF
TGCGCCAGCAGCTCGGAGGTCTATGAGCAGTTCTTC
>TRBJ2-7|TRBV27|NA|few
CASSAGAGSYEQYF
TGTGCCAGCAGTGCGGGGGCGGGATCCTACGAGCAGTACTTC